This TCR beta chain was recovered during a study of OX40 agonist ivuxolimab in advanced cancers. Study-level information: People in dose escalation had one of these cancers: hepatocellular carcinoma, melanoma, renal cell or head and neck cancer. Males comprised 82.7% of the group, whose mean age was roughly 60 years (range roughly 20 to 85).

Germline CDR1 is SGHTA and CDR2 is FQGNSA. The CDR3 has 17 residues. V dropped 5 bases and J dropped 0; count of bases not matched to a gene: 6. Data came from immunoSEQ multiplex PCR; TCRdb stores just in-frame clones and leaves some out. The repertoire includes about 69,000 clones, 84% of them detected once, and about 8% sits in the top ten. The starting material was CD4+ or CD8+ T cells sorted from blood, obtained in a trial of the OX40 agonist ivuxolimab. The gene calls are TRBV7-2 and TRBJ2-3, with 12 bases fitting TRBD2. This clonotype was obtained from an adult with an advanced solid tumor such as melanoma, head and neck, liver or kidney cancer. The CDR3 reads CASSRRTSGTSTDTQYF. CDR3 DNA: TGTGCCAGCAGCCGACGGACTAGCGGGACGAGCACAGATACGCAGTATTTT.